Only a few counts were recorded for the clone carrying this T cell receptor (beta chain). Antigen: not known. The germline CDR1 and CDR2 sequences are SQVTM and ANQGSEA. Deletions cut 3 bases from V and 5 bases from J, with 7 bases between. CDR3 length equals 11 residues. The data were produced by immunoSEQ multiplex PCR, yet TCRdb's version contains in-frame clones alone and is incomplete. Here the sample spans around 39,000 clones, over 75% being singletons. This sample was included in a study of T cells in localized non-small cell lung cancer. Whole-study findings and limits: Adjacent lung held a median roughly 56 of the top 100 tumor clones. The tumor had only one region sequenced, so heterogeneity remains possible.

The TCR sequence derives from a woman aged 35-70 years with stage I lung adenocarcinoma. Sequenced here: peripheral blood, sampled before any cancer treatment. The genes are TRBV29-1 and TRBJ1-2; unclear D gene. This CDR3 reads CSVDAGYGYTF. CDR3 DNA: TGCAGCGTTGACGCCGGGTATGGCTACACCTTC. The variable domain in full, completed from reference TRBV29-1 and TRBJ1-2, reads SAVISQKPSRDICQRGTSLTIQCQVDSQVTMMFWYRQQPGQSLTLIATANQGSEATYESGFVIDKFPISRPNLTFSTLTVSNMSPEDSSIYLCSVDAGYGYTFGSGTRLTVV.